The clone carrying this T cell receptor beta chain occurred a few times. What it binds is not known. One entry per CDR3 protein results from TCRdb running MiXCR on the 5' RACE reads. The table includes 250,000 or so distinct CDR3 sequences, 20% to 30% detected once. These data belong to a study of CD8 T cells in ankylosing spondylitis. Study findings and constraints: Several of the motif variants were reported before in synovial fluid and blood from reactive arthritis. A motif of 8 or 9 highly homologous TCR beta variants was seen as apparently characteristic of ankylosing spondylitis blood.

This CDR3 region has 14 residues. V lost 2 bases to trimming and J lost 9 bases; unmatched junction nucleotides: 7. CDR1 and CDR2 from the germline V gene are DFQATT and SNEGSKA (reference sequence). The chain has TRBV20-1 and TRBJ2-1; 10 bases match TRBD2. This clonotype was sampled from a male donor with ankylosing spondylitis or in good health (not recorded which). Sequenced input: blood, either unsorted or a sorted T cell fraction (not recorded which). Here the CDR3 DNA reads TGCAGTGCTAGAAAGCGGGGGGGAGGTAGTGAGCAGTTCTTC. Protein sequence: CSARKRGGGSEQFF.